One sample yielded the 24 T cell receptor beta chains listed below, sequenced in a study of T cell changes during pregnancy in multiple sclerosis. Libraries were prepared by immunoSEQ multiplex PCR; TCRdb keeps only in-frame clonotypes and omits some of them. The sample contains some 80,000 clones, 89% of which appear only once. The sequenced sample was peripheral blood, obtained in the first trimester of pregnancy. These receptors were collected from a female donor in good health, enrolled as a control in a pregnancy study.

The chain joins TRBV2 to TRBJ1-2, with 9 bases lining up with TRBD1. CDR3 length equals 15 residues. Losses at the gene ends were 5 bases for V and 7 bases for J; bases not matched to a gene: 11. Germline values: CDR1 SNHLY, CDR2 FYNNEI. CDR3 amino acids: CASSIMADRGVGYTF. The CDR3, as DNA: TGTGCCAGCAGTATAATGGCAGACAGGGGGGTTGGCTACACCTTC.

CDR3 DNA: TGTGCCAGCAGGATGGGAGTTGGCGAAGCTTTCTTT. Translation: CASRMGVGEAFF. The chain employs TRBV27 and TRBJ1-1, with no clear D. V was clipped by 6 bases and J by 8 bases, with 13 bases between them. Germline CDR1 reads MNHEY; CDR2 reads SMNVEV (reference sequence). CDR3 length: 12 residues.

This CDR3 is CASSWGRDRVADTQYF. The CDR3, as DNA: TGTGCCAGCAGCTGGGGGCGGGACAGGGTCGCAGATACGCAGTATTTT. V gene TRBV5-8 combines with J gene TRBJ2-3, with 9 bases identical to TRBD1. This CDR3 comprises 16 residues. V shed 3 bases, J shed 4 bases, and the junction held 9 bases outside the gene matches. Germline V gives CDR1 SGHTS, CDR2 YDEGEE.

V is TRBV5-1 and J is TRBJ2-3; TRBD1 matches 8 bases. The CDR3 covers 15 residues. With 0 bases clipped from V and 4 bases from J, the junction kept 4 bases outside the gene matches. Germline V gives CDR1 SGHRS, CDR2 YFSETQ. The CDR3 DNA reads as TGCGCCAGCAGCTTGGGACAGGGGTGGTCAGATACGCAGTATTTT. Protein sequence: CASSLGQGWSDTQYF.

This chain links TRBV15 with TRBJ2-1, with D possibly being TRBD2 (6 bases). This CDR3 is built from 14 residues. Germline V gene data show CDR1 as LNHNV and CDR2 as YYDKDF (reference sequence). The V end lost 5 bases, the J end lost 7 bases, and 15 bases lay between the germline ends. CDR3: CATSSRGGENEQFF. Here the CDR3 DNA reads TGTGCCACCAGCTCCCGAGGCGGGGAAAATGAGCAGTTCTTC.

The chain recombines TRBV4-2 with TRBJ1-5; no firm D call. The germline gives CDR1 LGHNA, CDR2 YNFKEQ. The V end was cut by 4 bases, the J end by 0 bases, with 16 bases between. This CDR3 has 17 amino acids. For the CDR3, the DNA is TGTGCCAGCAGCCCAGCCCCCCAGGCAATTAGCAATCAGCCCCAGCATTTT. It specifies CASSPAPQAISNQPQHF.

The chain links TRBV27 to TRBJ2-3; 12 bases are shared with TRBD2. The V gene's germline CDR1 is MNHEY and CDR2 SMNVEV (reference sequence). CDR3 size: 15 residues. V lost 5 bases to trimming and J lost 7 bases; unmatched junction nucleotides: 7. The CDR3 sequence: CASSALAGGRHTQYF. The CDR3 DNA is TGTGCCAGCAGTGCCCTAGCGGGGGGGCGACATACGCAGTATTTT.

The J gene is TRBJ2-7, the V gene TRBV5-4, with TRBD1 matching 10 bases. The CDR3 is made up of 14 amino acids. After removal of 4 bases from V and 6 bases from J, the junction contained 7 bases not matched to a gene. CDR1 SGHNT and CDR2 YYREEE come from the germline V gene (reference sequence). For the CDR3, the DNA is TGTGCCAGCAGCCCCCGGGACAGGGGTCGCGAGCAGTACTTC. Its protein is CASSPRDRGREQYF.

The J gene is TRBJ2-2, the V gene TRBV30; D not certain. The CDR3 loop spans 13 amino acids. Looked up from germline, CDR1 is GTSNPN and CDR2 is SVGIG (reference sequence). V lost 3 bases and J 7 bases, leaving 12 bases between the germline ends. The CDR3 DNA follows: TGTGCCTGGAGAACCTTGACAATCGGGGAGCTGTTTTTT. Translating it yields CAWRTLTIGELFF.

The chain recombines TRBV25-1 with TRBJ2-1; 10 nucleotides match TRBD1. V trimming: 1 base; J trimming: 4 bases; junction bases outside the gene matches: 4. Germline V gene lookup returns CDR1 MGHDK and CDR2 SYGVNS. This CDR3 is 16 amino acids long. In DNA, the CDR3 is TGTGCCAGCAGTGAATCGGGACAGGGGCATTACAATGAGCAGTTCTTC. Residues: CASSESGQGHYNEQFF.

The V call is TRBV6-5, the J call TRBJ1-6; possible D gene TRBD1, 5 bases. CDR3 length: 15 residues. The germline V and J ends were trimmed by 2 bases and 6 bases, with 11 bases remaining between them. Germline CDR1 reads MNHEY; CDR2 reads SVGAGI. CDR3 loop: CASSYDGQGNSPLHF. CDR3 DNA sequence: TGTGCCAGCAGTTACGATGGGCAGGGTAATTCACCCCTCCACTTT.

The V gene is TRBV7-8, the J gene TRBJ1-2; D is unresolved. Germline CDR1 is SGHVS and CDR2 is FQNEAQ. The V and J ends lost 0 bases and 6 bases respectively, with 11 bases between them. This CDR3 spans 14 amino acids. The CDR3 nucleotides are TGTGCCAGCAGCTTAGCGGCGGCAGTTAATGGCTACACCTTC. Amino acid sequence: CASSLAAAVNGYTF.

The chain couples TRBV10-3 to TRBJ2-1; TRBD1 matches 9 bases. The ends lost 4 bases at V and 4 bases at J; junction bases unmatched: 5. The CDR3 runs 15 residues. Germline assignment: CDR1 ENHRY and CDR2 SYGVKD. CDR3 coding DNA: TGTGCCATCAGTGGAGCGGGACAGGGATACAATGAGCAGTTCTTC. Amino acid sequence: CAISGAGQGYNEQFF.

The J gene is TRBJ1-2, the V gene TRBV27; TRBD1 is a possible D gene (5 bases). Germline CDR1 and CDR2: MNHEY and SMNVEV (reference sequence). Trimming cost V 10 bases and J 0 bases, with 24 bases left between them. The CDR3 is 17 residues long. For the CDR3, the DNA is TGTGCCACCCCTTCAGCCACAGGACCGTTGGCTAACTATGGCTACACCTTC. As protein: CATPSATGPLANYGYTF.

This clone was seen a single time. The chain carries TRBV25-1 and TRBJ1-1; 8 bases align to TRBD1. CDR1 is MGHDK, CDR2 SYGVNS, per germline. The V and J ends lost 7 bases and 1 base, in that order; junction bases with no gene match: 5. CDR3 length: 14 residues. The CDR3 loop reads CASIPGGPNTEAFF. The CDR3 DNA reads as TGTGCCAGCATCCCAGGGGGCCCGAACACTGAAGCTTTCTTT.

The gene calls are TRBV7-2 and TRBJ1-5; 9 bases map to TRBD1. This CDR3 has 17 amino acids. After removal of 5 bases from V and 2 bases from J, the junction contained 10 bases not matched to a gene. The germline V gene has CDR1 SGHTA and CDR2 FQGNSA. In DNA, the CDR3 is TGTGCCAGCAGCATCGTAACCGGGACAGGGCGCAATCAGCCCCAGCATTTT. Its translation is CASSIVTGTGRNQPQHF.

J is TRBJ2-5 and V is TRBV7-2, with a possible D match to TRBD1 (5 bases). Trimming removed 5 bases at V and 2 bases at J, with 15 bases between. The germline gives CDR1 SGHTA, CDR2 FQGNSA. The CDR3 totals 15 residues. CDR3 residues: CASSQVRTNQETQYF. CDR3 nucleotide sequence: TGTGCCAGCAGCCAGGTTCGGACAAATCAAGAGACCCAGTACTTC.

The V gene is TRBV5-5, the J gene TRBJ2-7; the match to TRBD2 covers 8 bases. Looked up from germline, CDR1 is SGHKS and CDR2 is YYEKEE (reference sequence). There are 16 residues in the CDR3. Trimming cost V 4 bases and J 4 bases; bases outside gene matches: 13. The CDR3 is CASSPGPAGGLYEQYF. The CDR3 DNA sequence: TGTGCCAGCAGCCCGGGGCCCGCGGGAGGATTATACGAGCAGTACTTC.

The gene calls are TRBV7-2 and TRBJ2-2; the match to TRBD2 covers 9 bases. V was clipped by 5 bases and J by 3 bases; unmatched bases: 7. Germline V gives CDR1 SGHTA, CDR2 FQGNSA. There are 16 residues in the CDR3. This CDR3 reads CASSIRGGAYTGELFF. The CDR3 DNA is TGTGCCAGCAGCATCCGCGGGGGGGCCTACACCGGGGAGCTGTTTTTT. The whole variable domain, remainder taken from reference TRBV7-2 and TRBJ2-2, is GAGVSQSPSNKVTEKGKDVELRCDPISGHTALYWYRQSLGQGLEFLIYFQGNSAPDKSGLPSDRFSAERTGGSVSTLTIQRTQQEDSAVYLCASSIRGGAYTGELFFGEGSRLTVL.

The V and J genes are TRBV19 and TRBJ1-2; D remains ambiguous. In germline, CDR1 is LNHDA, CDR2 SQIVND (reference sequence). The ends were cut back, 3 bases at V and 8 bases at J, with 19 bases in the middle. The CDR3 is 15 amino acids. This CDR3 reads CASSIRHGSPEGYTF. Written as DNA, the CDR3 is TGTGCCAGTAGTATCCGTCACGGGTCGCCTGAGGGCTACACCTTC.

The rearrangement joins TRBV7-2 to TRBJ2-5; D is unclear. V lost 1 base and J 7 bases, leaving 13 bases between the germline ends. The germline V gene encodes CDR1 SGHTA and CDR2 FQGNSA. The CDR3 loop spans 14 amino acids. DNA of the CDR3: TGTGCCAGCAGCTTAGAGCCGGGTTCTAGGACCCAGTACTTC. Protein sequence: CASSLEPGSRTQYF.

The chain is built from TRBV29-1 and TRBJ1-5, with D perhaps TRBD1 (5 bases). V lost 6 bases to trimming and J lost 7 bases, with 19 bases between them. CDR3 length: 14 amino acids. The germline V gene encodes CDR1 SQVTM and CDR2 ANQGSEA. CDR3 region: CSVLPGGSGQPQHF. CDR3 bases: TGCAGCGTGCTACCGGGGGGGTCGGGACAGCCCCAGCATTTT.

This clone has just one count. The chain recombines TRBV28 with TRBJ1-2; the D gene is possibly TRBD1 (6 bases). The length of the CDR3 is 12 residues. CDR1 and CDR2 (germline): MDHEN, SYDVKM. V shed 6 bases and J shed 7 bases, with 12 bases lying between them. CDR3 DNA sequence: TGTGCCAGCAGGCCAGGGGTTGGTGGCTACACCTTC. It translates to CASRPGVGGYTF.

V is TRBV27 and J is TRBJ1-1, with a possible D match to TRBD1 (6 bases). Germline assignment: CDR1 MNHEY and CDR2 SMNVEV (reference sequence). The CDR3 is 14 residues long. The V gene lost 3 bases and the J gene lost 8 bases, with 16 bases spanning the gap. The CDR3 region has the DNA TGTGCCAGCAGTTTTTTGGGCTTCGACAGGGAAGCTTTCTTT. It codes for CASSFLGFDREAFF.